The entry below describes one T cell receptor (beta chain). Its target is unknown. Because the CDR3's place on the DNA is in doubt, the DNA is left out and the CDR3 is given as listed by TCRdb. This specimen comes from a study of OX40 agonist ivuxolimab in advanced cancers. Whole-study context: Of the participants, roughly 40% had some prior anti-PD-1, anti-PD-L1 or anti-CTLA-4 therapy, which was allowed. Study results and limitations: It was not determined which antigens were specifically recognized by the peripheral T cells that had undergone clonal expansion.

Per the germline V gene, CDR1 is MDHEN and CDR2 is SYDVKM. Termini included, the CDR3 measures 16 amino acids. Produced via immunoSEQ multiplex PCR; TCRdb's table is partial and in-frame only. The repertoire includes 57,000 or so clones, around 83% of them detected once, and under 6% sits in the top ten. This sequence originates from an adult with an advanced solid tumor such as melanoma, head and neck, liver or kidney cancer. The sample here was CD4+ or CD8+ T cells sorted from blood, taken in a trial of the OX40 agonist ivuxolimab. J is TRBJ2-7 and V is TRBV28; no DNA check was done on the table's D call, TRBD1. The CDR3 reads CASSFLETGGLHEQYF.